This T cell receptor (beta chain) was obtained from a study of OX40 agonist ivuxolimab in advanced cancers. The CDR3 has 16 amino acids. This clone was seen more than once but under ten times. The method was immunoSEQ multiplex PCR; TCRdb's version includes in-frame clones alone and lacks a portion of them. The sample records 35,000 to 50,000 clones, 70% to 85% being singletons. The chain uses TRBV12-1 and TRBJ1-3; the table's D call, TRBD1, was not checked against the DNA. TRBV12-1 is deemed a pseudogene. The clonotype originates from an adult with an advanced solid tumor such as melanoma, head and neck, liver or kidney cancer. The source material was CD4+ or CD8+ T cells sorted from blood, sampled in a trial of the OX40 agonist ivuxolimab. Here the CDR3 DNA reads TGTGCCAGCAGCTCGAAAGACAGGATCTCTGGAAACACCATATATTTT. This gives the protein CASSSKDRISGNTIYF.